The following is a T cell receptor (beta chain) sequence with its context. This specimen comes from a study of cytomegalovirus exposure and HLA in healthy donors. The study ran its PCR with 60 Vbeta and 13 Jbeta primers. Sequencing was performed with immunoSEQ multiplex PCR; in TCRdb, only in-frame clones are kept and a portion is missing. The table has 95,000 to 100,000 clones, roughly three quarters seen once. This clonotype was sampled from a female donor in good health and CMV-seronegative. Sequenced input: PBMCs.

The CDR3 DNA reads TGTGCCAGCAGCGTCGGGACAACTTCCATTACAGATACGCAGTATTTT. Encoded protein: CASSVGTTSITDTQYF. This chain uses TRBV9 with TRBJ2-3; the D gene is possibly TRBD1 (6 bases). Per the germline V gene, CDR1 is SGDLS and CDR2 is YYNGEE. V was clipped by 2 bases and J by 3 bases, with 16 bases between them. The CDR3 contains 16 residues.